This is a list of T cell receptor beta chains from one sample in a study of cytomegalovirus exposure and HLA in healthy donors. Here immunoSEQ multiplex PCR was the method, and the copy in TCRdb shows in-frame clones only, minus some. Among about 170,000 clones listed, under 80% were seen once. Sequenced input: PBMCs. The receptor set was obtained from a human donor in good health. Both conserved end residues are part of each CDR3. Each record gives: D gene, clone size, CDR3 length, J gene, V gene, CDR3 DNA, CDR3 protein. The D gene is left open where the match is weak. The size of a clone is reported for some rows only, either as once, few or many, or as a class for expanded clones.

D gene: -
clone size: -
CDR3 length: 12
J gene: TRBJ2-1
V gene: TRBV5-1
CDR3 DNA: TGCGCCAGCAGCTTGGCCGGCAATGAGCAGTTCTTC
CDR3 protein: CASSLAGNEQFF

D gene: TRBD1
clone size: -
CDR3 length: 14
J gene: TRBJ2-7
V gene: TRBV9
CDR3 DNA: TGTGCCAGCAGCGTAGACGGACAGGGCAGTGAGCAGTACTTC
CDR3 protein: CASSVDGQGSEQYF

D gene: TRBD1
clone size: -
CDR3 length: 15
J gene: TRBJ1-5
V gene: TRBV9
CDR3 DNA: TGTGCCAGCAGCGTAGGCCCGGGACAGAATCAGCCCCAGCATTTT
CDR3 protein: CASSVGPGQNQPQHF

D gene: TRBD2
clone size: -
CDR3 length: 11
J gene: TRBJ2-1
V gene: TRBV6-5
CDR3 DNA: TGTGCCAGTTCTAGCGGGGGCCAGCAGTTCTTC
CDR3 protein: CASSSGGQQFF

D gene: -
clone size: -
CDR3 length: 14
J gene: TRBJ1-1
V gene: TRBV10-3
CDR3 DNA: TGTGCCATCACGCCCGACACATTGGGCACTGAAGCTTTCTTT
CDR3 protein: CAITPDTLGTEAFF

D gene: -
clone size: -
CDR3 length: 12
J gene: TRBJ2-7
V gene: TRBV5-1
CDR3 DNA: TGCGCCAGCAGCGCCCAGGGTGACGAGCAGTACTTC
CDR3 protein: CASSAQGDEQYF

D gene: -
clone size: medium-sized
CDR3 length: 15
J gene: TRBJ1-6
V gene: TRBV11-2
CDR3 DNA: TGTGCCAGCAGCTTAGTAACAGGGTCTAATTCACCCCTCCACTTT
CDR3 protein: CASSLVTGSNSPLHF

D gene: -
clone size: -
CDR3 length: 12
J gene: TRBJ1-2
V gene: TRBV6-5
CDR3 DNA: TGTGCCAGCAGCCGACCCAGGGGCGGCTACACCTTC
CDR3 protein: CASSRPRGGYTF

D gene: -
clone size: -
CDR3 length: 15
J gene: TRBJ2-2
V gene: TRBV4-3
CDR3 DNA: TGCGCCGGCAGCCCCTCCTGGCAGGGCGCCGGGGAGCTGTTTTTT
CDR3 protein: CAGSPSWQGAGELFF

D gene: TRBD2
clone size: few
CDR3 length: 19
J gene: TRBJ2-2
V gene: TRBV7-6
CDR3 DNA: TGTGCCAGCAGCTTAGACCCGGGAGCGGGGGGAACTTACACCGGGGAGCTGTTTTTT
CDR3 protein: CASSLDPGAGGTYTGELFF

D gene: TRBD1
clone size: -
CDR3 length: 18
J gene: TRBJ1-4
V gene: TRBV5-1
CDR3 DNA: TGCGCCAGCAGCTCTGTATGGCAGGGGGTACGCACTAATGAAAAACTGTTTTTT
CDR3 protein: CASSSVWQGVRTNEKLFF

D gene: TRBD1
clone size: -
CDR3 length: 14
J gene: TRBJ1-5
V gene: TRBV7-2
CDR3 DNA: TGTGCCAGCAGCCCCACCTACAGGGGACAGCCCCAGCATTTT
CDR3 protein: CASSPTYRGQPQHF

D gene: -
clone size: -
CDR3 length: 17
J gene: TRBJ2-6
V gene: TRBV7-3
CDR3 DNA: TGTGCCAGCACCCAGACAGCCAGCCCCTCTGGGGCCAACGTCCTGACTTTC
CDR3 protein: CASTQTASPSGANVLTF

D gene: -
clone size: -
CDR3 length: 15
J gene: TRBJ2-3
V gene: TRBV18
CDR3 DNA: TGTGCCAGCTCACCATGGCGGTATCGTACAGATACGCAGTATTTT
CDR3 protein: CASSPWRYRTDTQYF

D gene: -
clone size: -
CDR3 length: 17
J gene: TRBJ1-4
V gene: TRBV21-1
CDR3 DNA: TGTGCCAGCAGCAAAGCTTATCAGGAAGCAACTAATGAAAAACTGTTTTTT
CDR3 protein: CASSKAYQEATNEKLFF

D gene: TRBD1
clone size: -
CDR3 length: 16
J gene: TRBJ2-5
V gene: TRBV5-1
CDR3 DNA: TGCGCCAGCAGCTTGTCGGGACAGGGCCCTCAAGAGACCCAGTACTTC
CDR3 protein: CASSLSGQGPQETQYF

D gene: -
clone size: -
CDR3 length: 12
J gene: TRBJ1-5
V gene: TRBV7-2
CDR3 DNA: TGTGCCAGCAGCTTGACAGCTCAGCCCCAGCATTTT
CDR3 protein: CASSLTAQPQHF

D gene: -
clone size: -
CDR3 length: 14
J gene: TRBJ2-7
V gene: TRBV9
CDR3 DNA: TGTGCCAGCAGCGTAGGGGCAGCTACCTACGAGCAGTACTTC
CDR3 protein: CASSVGAATYEQYF

D gene: TRBD1
clone size: -
CDR3 length: 12
J gene: TRBJ1-1
V gene: TRBV29-1
CDR3 DNA: TGCAGCGCAATAACAGGGGGAGGTGAAGCTTTCTTT
CDR3 protein: CSAITGGGEAFF

D gene: -
clone size: -
CDR3 length: 15
J gene: TRBJ2-1
V gene: TRBV5-1
CDR3 DNA: TGCGCCAGCAGCTTATCACAGGGAAGAGGACATGAGCAGTTCTTC
CDR3 protein: CASSLSQGRGHEQFF

D gene: TRBD2
clone size: -
CDR3 length: 17
J gene: TRBJ2-3
V gene: TRBV30
CDR3 DNA: TGTGCCTGGAGCCACGGGGGGAGCGGGGGGGCCACAGATACGCAGTATTTT
CDR3 protein: CAWSHGGSGGATDTQYF

D gene: TRBD2
clone size: -
CDR3 length: 11
J gene: TRBJ2-2
V gene: TRBV5-6
CDR3 DNA: TGTGCCAGCTCCGCCCGGGGGGGGCTGTTTTTT
CDR3 protein: CASSARGGLFF

D gene: -
clone size: once
CDR3 length: 13
J gene: TRBJ1-1
V gene: TRBV10-1
CDR3 DNA: TGCGCCAGCAGCCCGACAGGCGACACTGAAGCTTTCTTT
CDR3 protein: CASSPTGDTEAFF

D gene: TRBD2
clone size: -
CDR3 length: 16
J gene: TRBJ2-1
V gene: TRBV7-3
CDR3 DNA: TGTGCCAGCAGCTTAGGGGGGCCGGGGGGGGAGAATGAGCAGTTCTTC
CDR3 protein: CASSLGGPGGENEQFF

D gene: TRBD1
clone size: -
CDR3 length: 16
J gene: TRBJ2-7
V gene: TRBV9
CDR3 DNA: TGTGCCAGCAGCGTCCCCCCCCGGGACAGGGTGAGCGAGCAGTACTTC
CDR3 protein: CASSVPPRDRVSEQYF

D gene: TRBD1
clone size: once
CDR3 length: 16
J gene: TRBJ2-7
V gene: TRBV18
CDR3 DNA: TGTGCCAGCTCAACCCGGGACAGGGGGCGTAGGTACGAGCAGTACTTC
CDR3 protein: CASSTRDRGRRYEQYF

D gene: -
clone size: -
CDR3 length: 14
J gene: TRBJ2-2
V gene: TRBV2
CDR3 DNA: TGTGCCAGCAGCGAGGACAGGAACACCGGGGAGCTGTTTTTT
CDR3 protein: CASSEDRNTGELFF